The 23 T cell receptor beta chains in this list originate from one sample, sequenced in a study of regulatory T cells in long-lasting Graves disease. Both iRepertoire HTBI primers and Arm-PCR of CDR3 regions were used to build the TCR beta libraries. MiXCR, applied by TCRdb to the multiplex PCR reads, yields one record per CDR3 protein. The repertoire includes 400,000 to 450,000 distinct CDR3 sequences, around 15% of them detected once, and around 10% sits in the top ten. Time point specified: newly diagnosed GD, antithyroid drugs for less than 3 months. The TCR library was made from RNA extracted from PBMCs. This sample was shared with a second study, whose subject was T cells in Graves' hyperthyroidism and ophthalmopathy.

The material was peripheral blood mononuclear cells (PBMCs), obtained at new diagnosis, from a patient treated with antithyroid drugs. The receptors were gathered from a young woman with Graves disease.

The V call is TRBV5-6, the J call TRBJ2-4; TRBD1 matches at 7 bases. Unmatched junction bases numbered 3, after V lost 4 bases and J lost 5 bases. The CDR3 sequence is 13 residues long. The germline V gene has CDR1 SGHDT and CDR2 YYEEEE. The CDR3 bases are TGTGCCAGCAGCCGTACAGGGGAAAACATTCAGTACTTC. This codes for CASSRTGENIQYF.

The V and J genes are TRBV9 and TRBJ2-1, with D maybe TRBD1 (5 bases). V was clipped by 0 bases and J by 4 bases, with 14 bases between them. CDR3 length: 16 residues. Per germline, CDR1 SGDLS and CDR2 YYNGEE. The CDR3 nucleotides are TGTGCCAGCAGCGTAGGGGGAAGGGGAATTTACAATGAGCAGTTCTTC. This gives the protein CASSVGGRGIYNEQFF.

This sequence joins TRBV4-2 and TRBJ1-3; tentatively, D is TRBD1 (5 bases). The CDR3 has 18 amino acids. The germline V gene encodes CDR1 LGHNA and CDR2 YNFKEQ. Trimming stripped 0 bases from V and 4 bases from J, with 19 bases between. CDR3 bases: TGTGCCAGCAGCCAAGATCTTGTGCTAGCAGGGTACGGAAACACCATATATTTT. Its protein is CASSQDLVLAGYGNTIYF.

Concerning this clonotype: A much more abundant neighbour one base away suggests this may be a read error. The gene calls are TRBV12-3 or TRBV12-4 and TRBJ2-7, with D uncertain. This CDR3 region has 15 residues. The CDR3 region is CASSGTGRGSYGQYF. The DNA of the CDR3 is TGTGCCAGCAGCGGAACCGGACGCGGATCCTACGGGCAGTACTTC.

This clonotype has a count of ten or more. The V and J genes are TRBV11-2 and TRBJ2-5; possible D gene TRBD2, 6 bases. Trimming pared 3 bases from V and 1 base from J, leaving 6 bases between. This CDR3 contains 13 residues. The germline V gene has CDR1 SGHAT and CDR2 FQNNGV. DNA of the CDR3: TGTGCCAGCAGCTTGGGACTCCAAGAGACCCAGTACTTC. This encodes CASSLGLQETQYF.

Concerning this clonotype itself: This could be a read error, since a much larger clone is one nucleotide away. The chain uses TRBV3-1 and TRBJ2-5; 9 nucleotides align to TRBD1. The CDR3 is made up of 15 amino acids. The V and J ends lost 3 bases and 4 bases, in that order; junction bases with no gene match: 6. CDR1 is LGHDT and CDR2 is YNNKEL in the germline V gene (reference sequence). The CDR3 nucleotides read TGTGCCAGCAGCCATGATACAGGGGGCGGAGAGACCCAGTACTTC. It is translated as CASSHDTGGGETQYF.

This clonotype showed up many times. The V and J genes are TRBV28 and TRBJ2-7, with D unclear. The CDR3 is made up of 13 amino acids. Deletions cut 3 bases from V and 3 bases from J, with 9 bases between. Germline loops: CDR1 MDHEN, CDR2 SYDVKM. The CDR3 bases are TGTGCCAGCAGTTTCACACTGTTCTACGAGCAGTACTTC. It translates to CASSFTLFYEQYF. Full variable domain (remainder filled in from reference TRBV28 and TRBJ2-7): DVKVTQSSRYLVKRTGEKVFLECVQDMDHENMFWYRQDPGLGLRLIYFSYDVKMKEKGDIPEGYSVSREKKERFSLILESASTNQTSMYLCASSFTLFYEQYFGPGTRLTVT.

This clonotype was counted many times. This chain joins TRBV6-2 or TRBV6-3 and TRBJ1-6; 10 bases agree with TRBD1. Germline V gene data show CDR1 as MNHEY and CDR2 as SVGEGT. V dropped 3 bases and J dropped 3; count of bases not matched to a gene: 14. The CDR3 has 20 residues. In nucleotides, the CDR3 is TGTGCCAGCAGTTATCTGACCTGGAAGGGACAGGGGAACTATAATTCACCCCTCCACTTT. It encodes CASSYLTWKGQGNYNSPLHF.

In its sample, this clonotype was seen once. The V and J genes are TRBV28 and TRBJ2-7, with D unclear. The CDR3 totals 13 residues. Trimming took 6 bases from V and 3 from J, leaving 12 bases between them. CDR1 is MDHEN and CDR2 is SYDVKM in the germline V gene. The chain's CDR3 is CASSPIRGYEQYF. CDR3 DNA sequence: TGTGCCAGCAGCCCGATCCGCGGCTACGAGCAGTACTTC.

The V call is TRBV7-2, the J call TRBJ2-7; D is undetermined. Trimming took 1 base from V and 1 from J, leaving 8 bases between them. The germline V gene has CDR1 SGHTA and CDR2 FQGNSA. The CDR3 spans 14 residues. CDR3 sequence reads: CASSLESVSYEQYF. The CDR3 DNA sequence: TGTGCCAGCAGCTTAGAATCGGTTTCCTACGAGCAGTACTTC.

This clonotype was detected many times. CDR3: CASSSGVVHQPQHF. CDR3 nucleotides: TGTGCCAGCAGCTCGGGGGTGGTGCATCAGCCCCAGCATTTT. V and J are TRBV7-8 and TRBJ1-5, with D perhaps matching TRBD1 (5 bases). The germline V gene encodes CDR1 SGHVS and CDR2 FQNEAQ. Trimming took off 4 bases at V and 5 bases at J, with 12 bases between the two ends. This CDR3 is 14 amino acids long.

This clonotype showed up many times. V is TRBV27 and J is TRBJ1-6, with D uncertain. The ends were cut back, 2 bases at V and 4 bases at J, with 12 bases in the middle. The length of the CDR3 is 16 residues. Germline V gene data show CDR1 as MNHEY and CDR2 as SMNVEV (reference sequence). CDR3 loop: CASSLTTTLYNSPLHF. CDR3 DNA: TGTGCCAGCAGTTTAACAACAACCTTATATAATTCACCCCTCCACTTT.

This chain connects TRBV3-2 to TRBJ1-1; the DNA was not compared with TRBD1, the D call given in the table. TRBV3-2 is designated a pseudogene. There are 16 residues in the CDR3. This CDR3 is CASSQEKGQVNTEAFF. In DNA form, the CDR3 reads TGTGCCAGCAGCCAAGAGAAGGGACAGGTTAACACTGAAGCTTTCTTT.

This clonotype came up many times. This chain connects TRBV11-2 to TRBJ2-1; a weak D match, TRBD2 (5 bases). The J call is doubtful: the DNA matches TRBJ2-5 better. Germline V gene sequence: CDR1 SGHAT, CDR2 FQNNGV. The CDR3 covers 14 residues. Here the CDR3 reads CAGSPGYAQETQYF. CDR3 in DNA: TGTGCCGGAAGTCCGGGGTATGCACAAGAGACCCAGTACTTC.

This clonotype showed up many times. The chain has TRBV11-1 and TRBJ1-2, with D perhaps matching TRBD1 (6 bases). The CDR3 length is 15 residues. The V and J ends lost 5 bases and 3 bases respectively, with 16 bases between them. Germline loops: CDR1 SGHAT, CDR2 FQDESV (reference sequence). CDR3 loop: CASSPYGGGHYGYTF. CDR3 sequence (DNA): TGTGCCAGCAGCCCGTACGGGGGCGGACACTATGGCTACACCTTC.

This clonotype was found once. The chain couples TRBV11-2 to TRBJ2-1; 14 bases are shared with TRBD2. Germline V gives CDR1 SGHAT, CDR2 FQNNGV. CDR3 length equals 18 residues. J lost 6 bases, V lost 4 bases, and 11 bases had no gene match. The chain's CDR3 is CASSSLGTSGSRLNEQFF. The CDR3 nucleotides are TGTGCCAGCAGCTCCCTCGGGACTAGCGGGAGCAGACTCAATGAGCAGTTCTTC.

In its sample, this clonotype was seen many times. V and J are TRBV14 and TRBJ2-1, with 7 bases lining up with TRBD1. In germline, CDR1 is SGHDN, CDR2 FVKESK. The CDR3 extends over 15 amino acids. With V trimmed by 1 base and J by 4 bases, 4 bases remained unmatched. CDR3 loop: CASSQVGRGYNEQFF. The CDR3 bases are TGTGCCAGCAGCCAAGTGGGCAGGGGGTACAATGAGCAGTTCTTC.

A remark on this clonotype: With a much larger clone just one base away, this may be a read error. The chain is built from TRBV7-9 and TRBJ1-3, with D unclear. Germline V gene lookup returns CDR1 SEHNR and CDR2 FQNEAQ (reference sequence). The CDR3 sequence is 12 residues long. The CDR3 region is CASSPLGNAIYF. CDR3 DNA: TGTGCCAGCAGCCCCCTTGGAAACGCCATATATTTT.

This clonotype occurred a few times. For the CDR3, the DNA is TGTGCCAGCAGCGCCCGGGACAGGACTAATGAAAAACTGTTTTTT. Residues: CASSARDRTNEKLFF. The chain carries TRBV5-4 and TRBJ1-4, with 8 bases aligning to TRBD1. V lost 4 bases and J lost 2; bases outside the gene matches: 4. This CDR3 has 15 amino acids. Germline-derived CDR1 and CDR2 are SGHNT and YYREEE (reference sequence).

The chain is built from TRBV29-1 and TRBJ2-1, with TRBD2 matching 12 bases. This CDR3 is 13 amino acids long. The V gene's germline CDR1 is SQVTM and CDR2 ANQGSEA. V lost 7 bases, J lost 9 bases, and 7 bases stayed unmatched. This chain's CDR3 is CSDRTSGISEQFF. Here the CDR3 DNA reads TGCAGCGACCGGACTAGCGGGATTAGTGAGCAGTTCTTC.

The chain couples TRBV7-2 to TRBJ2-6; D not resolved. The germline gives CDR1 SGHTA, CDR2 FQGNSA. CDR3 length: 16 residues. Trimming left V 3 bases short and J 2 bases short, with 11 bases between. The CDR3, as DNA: TGTGCCAGCAGCTTCGGGCCCAGAGCTGGGGCCAACGTCCTGACTTTC. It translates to CASSFGPRAGANVLTF.

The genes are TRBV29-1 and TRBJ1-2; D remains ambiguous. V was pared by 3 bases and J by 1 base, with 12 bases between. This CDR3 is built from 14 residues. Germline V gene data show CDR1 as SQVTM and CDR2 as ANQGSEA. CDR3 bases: TGCAGCGTTGAGACCGATCGCGATAACTATGGCTACACCTTC. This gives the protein CSVETDRDNYGYTF.

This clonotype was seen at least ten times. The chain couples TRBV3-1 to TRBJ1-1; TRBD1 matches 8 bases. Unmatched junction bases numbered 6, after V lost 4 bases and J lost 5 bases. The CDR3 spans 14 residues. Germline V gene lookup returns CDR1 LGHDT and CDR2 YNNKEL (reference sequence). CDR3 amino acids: CASSPGQVRTEAFF. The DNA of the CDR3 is TGTGCCAGCAGCCCGGGACAGGTTCGGACTGAAGCTTTCTTT.